Reported below is one T cell receptor (beta chain). The authors' processing: Estimated nucleated cell counts came from reference gene primer amplification. Using immunoSEQ multiplex PCR, the repertoire was profiled, and TCRdb retains in-frame clones only, with some absent. That table furnishes V, J and clone size, whereas the DNA furnished D and trimming. The sample yields about 220,000 clones, about 85% seen once. The entry originates in a study of blood T cell repertoires in COVID-19. Study context: Acute-phase and convalescent COVID-19 samples originated in the United States, Italy and Spain. Nucleic acid was either cDNA or gDNA, and it came from T cells, B-cell-depleted T cells, or PBMCs.

This CDR3 comprises 15 residues. V was clipped by 4 bases and J by 3 bases; unmatched bases: 4. CDR1 is MNHEY, CDR2 SVGAGI, per germline. Sequenced sample: peripheral blood. The chain couples TRBV6-5 to TRBJ2-5; 11 positions agree with TRBD2. The origin of this receptor is a man under 40 with active or convalescent COVID-19. CDR3 loop: CASSLGLAVKETQYF. CDR3 nucleotide sequence: TGTGCCAGCAGTTTGGGACTAGCGGTCAAAGAGACCCAGTACTTC.